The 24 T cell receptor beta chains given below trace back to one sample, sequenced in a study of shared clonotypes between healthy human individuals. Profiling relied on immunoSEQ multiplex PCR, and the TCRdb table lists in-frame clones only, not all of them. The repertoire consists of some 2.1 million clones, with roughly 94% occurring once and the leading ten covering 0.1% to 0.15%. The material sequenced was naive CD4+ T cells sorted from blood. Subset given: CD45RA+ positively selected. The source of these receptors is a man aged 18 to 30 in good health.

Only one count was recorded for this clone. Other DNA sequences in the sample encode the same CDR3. The CDR3 sequence: CASSLDRGYGYTF. The CDR3 DNA sequence: TGTGCCAGCAGCCTAGACAGGGGTTATGGCTACACCTTC. The chain recombines TRBV7-2 with TRBJ1-2, with 8 nucleotides matching TRBD1. The CDR3 is 13 amino acids. Germline CDR1 is SGHTA and CDR2 is FQGNSA. Losses at the gene ends were 5 bases for V and 5 bases for J; bases not matched to a gene: 4. Full variable domain (rest looked up from reference TRBV7-2 and TRBJ1-2): GAGVSQSPSNKVTEKGKDVELRCDPISGHTALYWYRQSLGQGLEFLIYFQGNSAPDKSGLPSDRFSAERTGGSVSTLTIQRTQQEDSAVYLCASSLDRGYGYTFGSGTRLTVV.

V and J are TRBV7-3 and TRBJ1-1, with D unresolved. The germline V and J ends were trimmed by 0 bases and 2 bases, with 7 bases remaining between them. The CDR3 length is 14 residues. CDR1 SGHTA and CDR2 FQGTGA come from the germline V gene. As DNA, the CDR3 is TGTGCCAGCAGCTTAACCCCAGGCAACACTGAAGCTTTCTTT. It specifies CASSLTPGNTEAFF.

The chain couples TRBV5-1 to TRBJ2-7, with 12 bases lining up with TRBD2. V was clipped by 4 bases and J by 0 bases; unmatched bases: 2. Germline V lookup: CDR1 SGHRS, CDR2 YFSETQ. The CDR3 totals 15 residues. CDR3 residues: CASSEGLAGSYEQYF. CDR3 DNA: TGCGCCAGCAGCGAGGGACTAGCGGGCTCCTACGAGCAGTACTTC.

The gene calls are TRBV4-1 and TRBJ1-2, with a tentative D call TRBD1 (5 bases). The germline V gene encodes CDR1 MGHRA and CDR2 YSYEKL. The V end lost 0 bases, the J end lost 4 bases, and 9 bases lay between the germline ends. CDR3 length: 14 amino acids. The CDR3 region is CASSQDEGLYGYTF. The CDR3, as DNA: TGCGCCAGCAGCCAAGACGAGGGGCTCTATGGCTACACCTTC.

The chain's CDR3 is CASIELGRGGQPQHF. CDR3 DNA: TGTGCCAGTATCGAATTGGGGAGGGGTGGCCAGCCCCAGCATTTT. The chain recombines TRBV19 with TRBJ1-5; D is perhaps TRBD1 (5 bases). Germline CDR1 is LNHDA and CDR2 is SQIVND (reference sequence). The length of the CDR3 is 15 residues. Trimming pared 7 bases from V and 7 bases from J, leaving 20 bases between. Full variable domain (rest looked up from reference TRBV19 and TRBJ1-5): DGGITQSPKYLFRKEGQNVTLSCEQNLNHDAMYWYRQDPGQGLRLIYYSQIVNDFQKGDIAEGYSVSREKKESFPLTVTSAQKNPTAFYLCASIELGRGGQPQHFGDGTRLSIL.

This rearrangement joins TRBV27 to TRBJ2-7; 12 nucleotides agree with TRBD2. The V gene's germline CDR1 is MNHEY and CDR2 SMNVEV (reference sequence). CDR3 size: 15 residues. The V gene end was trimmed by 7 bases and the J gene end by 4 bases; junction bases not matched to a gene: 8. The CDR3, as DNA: TGTGCCAGCACCCAGTCGGGGACTAGCGGGTACGAGCAGTACTTC. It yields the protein CASTQSGTSGYEQYF.

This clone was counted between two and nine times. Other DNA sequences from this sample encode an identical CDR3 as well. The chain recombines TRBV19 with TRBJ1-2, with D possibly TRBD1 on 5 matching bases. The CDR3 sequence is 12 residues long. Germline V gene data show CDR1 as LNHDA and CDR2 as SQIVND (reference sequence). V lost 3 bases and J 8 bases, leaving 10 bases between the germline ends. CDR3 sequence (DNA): TGTGCCAGTAGTATTCAGGGTGGAGGCTACACCTTC. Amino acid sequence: CASSIQGGGYTF.

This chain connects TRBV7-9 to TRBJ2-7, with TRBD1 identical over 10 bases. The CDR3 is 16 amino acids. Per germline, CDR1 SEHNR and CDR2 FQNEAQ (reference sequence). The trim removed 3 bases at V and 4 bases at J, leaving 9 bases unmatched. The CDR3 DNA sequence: TGTGCCAGCAGCTTGGGCGACAGGGGGCTACTATACGAGCAGTACTTC. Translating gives CASSLGDRGLLYEQYF.

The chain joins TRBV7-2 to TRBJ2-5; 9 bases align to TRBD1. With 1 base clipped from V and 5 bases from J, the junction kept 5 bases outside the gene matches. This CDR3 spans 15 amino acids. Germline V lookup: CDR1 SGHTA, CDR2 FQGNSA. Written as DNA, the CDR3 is TGTGCCAGCAGCTTAGGGGACAGGGACATCGAGACCCAGTACTTC. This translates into CASSLGDRDIETQYF.

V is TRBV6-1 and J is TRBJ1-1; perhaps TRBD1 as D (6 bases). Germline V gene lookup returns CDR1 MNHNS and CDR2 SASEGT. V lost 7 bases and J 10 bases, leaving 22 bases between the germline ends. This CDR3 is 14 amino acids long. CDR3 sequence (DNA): TGTGCCAGCAAATCCGGGACAAGGTCCGTTCGAGCTTTCTTT. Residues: CASKSGTRSVRAFF.

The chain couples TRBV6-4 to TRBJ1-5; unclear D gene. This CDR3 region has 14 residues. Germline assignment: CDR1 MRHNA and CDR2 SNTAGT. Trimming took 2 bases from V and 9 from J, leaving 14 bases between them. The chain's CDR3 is CASSDKKLGLPQHF. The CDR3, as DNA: TGTGCCAGCAGTGACAAGAAACTCGGGTTGCCCCAGCATTTT.

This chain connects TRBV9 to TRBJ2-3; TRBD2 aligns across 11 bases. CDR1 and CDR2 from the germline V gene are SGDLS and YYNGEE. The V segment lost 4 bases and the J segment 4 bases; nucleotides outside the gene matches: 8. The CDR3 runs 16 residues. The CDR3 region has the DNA TGTGCCAGCAGCAAAAATAGCGGGGGGGCGGCAGATACGCAGTATTTT. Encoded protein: CASSKNSGGAADTQYF.

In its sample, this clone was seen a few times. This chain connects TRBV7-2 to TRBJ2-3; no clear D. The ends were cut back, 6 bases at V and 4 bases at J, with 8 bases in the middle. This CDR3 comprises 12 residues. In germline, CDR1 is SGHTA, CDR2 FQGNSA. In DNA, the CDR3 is TGTGCCAGCAGTCGCCAAGCAGATACGCAGTATTTT. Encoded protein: CASSRQADTQYF.

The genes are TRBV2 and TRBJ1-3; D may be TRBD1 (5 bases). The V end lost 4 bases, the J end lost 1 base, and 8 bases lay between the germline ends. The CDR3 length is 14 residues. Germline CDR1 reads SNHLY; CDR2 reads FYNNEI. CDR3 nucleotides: TGTGCCAGCAGTGGGGCAGGGTCTGGAAACACCATATATTTT. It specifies CASSGAGSGNTIYF. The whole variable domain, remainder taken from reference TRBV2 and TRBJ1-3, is EPEVTQTPSHQVTQMGQEVILRCVPISNHLYFYWYRQILGQKVEFLVSFYNNEISEKSEIFDDQFSVERPDGSNFTLKIRSTKLEDSAMYFCASSGAGSGNTIYFGEGSWLTVV.

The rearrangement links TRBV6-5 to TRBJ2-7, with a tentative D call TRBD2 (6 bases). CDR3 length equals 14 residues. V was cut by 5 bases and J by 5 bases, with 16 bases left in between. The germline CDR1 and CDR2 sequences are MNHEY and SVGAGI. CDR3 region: CASSPGRAGNEQYF. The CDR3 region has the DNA TGTGCCAGCAGTCCGGGCAGGGCGGGGAACGAGCAGTACTTC.

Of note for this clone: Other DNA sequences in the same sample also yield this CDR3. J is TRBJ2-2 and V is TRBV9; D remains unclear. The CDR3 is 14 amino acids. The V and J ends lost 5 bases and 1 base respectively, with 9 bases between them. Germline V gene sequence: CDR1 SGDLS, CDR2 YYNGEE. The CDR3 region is CASSPSVNTGELFF. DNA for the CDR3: TGTGCCAGCAGTCCTTCGGTGAACACCGGGGAGCTGTTTTTT. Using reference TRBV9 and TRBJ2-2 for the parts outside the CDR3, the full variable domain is DSGVTQTPKHLITATGQRVTLRCSPRSGDLSVYWYQQSLDQGLQFLIQYYNGEERAKGNILERFSAQQFPDLHSELNLSSLELGDSALYFCASSPSVNTGELFFGEGSRLTVL.

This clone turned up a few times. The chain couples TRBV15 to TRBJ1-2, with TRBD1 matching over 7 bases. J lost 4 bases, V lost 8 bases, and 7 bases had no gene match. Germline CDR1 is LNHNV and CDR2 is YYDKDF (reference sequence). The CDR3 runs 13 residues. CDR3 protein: CATHDRDLYGYTF. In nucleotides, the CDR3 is TGTGCCACCCACGACAGGGACCTCTATGGCTACACCTTC.

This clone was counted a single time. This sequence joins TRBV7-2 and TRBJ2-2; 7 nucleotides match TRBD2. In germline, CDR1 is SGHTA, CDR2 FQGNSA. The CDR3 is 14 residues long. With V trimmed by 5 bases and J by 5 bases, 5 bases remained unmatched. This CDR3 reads CASSLGAGTGELFF. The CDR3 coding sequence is TGTGCCAGCAGCCTGGGAGCGGGAACCGGGGAGCTGTTTTTT.

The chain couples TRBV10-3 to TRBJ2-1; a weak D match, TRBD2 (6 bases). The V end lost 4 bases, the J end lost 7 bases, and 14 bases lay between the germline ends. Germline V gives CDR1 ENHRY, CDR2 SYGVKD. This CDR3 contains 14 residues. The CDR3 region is CAISGGTRANEQFF. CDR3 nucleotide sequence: TGTGCCATCAGTGGTGGGACTCGGGCAAATGAGCAGTTCTTC.

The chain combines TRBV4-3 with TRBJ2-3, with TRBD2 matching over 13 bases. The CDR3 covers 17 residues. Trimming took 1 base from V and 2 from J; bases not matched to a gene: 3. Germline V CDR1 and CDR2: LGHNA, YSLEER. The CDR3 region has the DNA TGCGCCAGCAGCCAAGGGGGACTAGCGGGGTCCACAGATACGCAGTATTTT. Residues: CASSQGGLAGSTDTQYF.

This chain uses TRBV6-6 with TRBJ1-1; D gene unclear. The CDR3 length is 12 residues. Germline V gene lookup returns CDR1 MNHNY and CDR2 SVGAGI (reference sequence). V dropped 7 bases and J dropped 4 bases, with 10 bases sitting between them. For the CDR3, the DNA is TGTGCCAGCACGATGGTTGCCACTGAAGCTTTCTTT. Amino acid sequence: CASTMVATEAFF.

CDR3 loop: CASSDPRSSYNEQFF. Here the CDR3 DNA reads TGTGCCAGCAGTGACCCGCGGAGCTCCTACAATGAGCAGTTCTTC. This rearrangement joins TRBV2 to TRBJ2-1; D unresolved. CDR1 is SNHLY, CDR2 FYNNEI, per germline. The CDR3 is 15 amino acids. V was shortened by 3 bases and J by 0 bases, with 9 bases between the two germline ends. Variable domain in full (rest from reference TRBV2 and TRBJ2-1): EPEVTQTPSHQVTQMGQEVILRCVPISNHLYFYWYRQILGQKVEFLVSFYNNEISEKSEIFDDQFSVERPDGSNFTLKIRSTKLEDSAMYFCASSDPRSSYNEQFFGPGTRLTVL.

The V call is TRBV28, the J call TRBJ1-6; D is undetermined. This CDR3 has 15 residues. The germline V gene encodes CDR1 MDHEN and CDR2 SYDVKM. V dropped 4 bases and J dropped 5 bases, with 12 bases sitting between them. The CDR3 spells CASSSGSLDNSPLHF. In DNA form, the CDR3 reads TGTGCCAGCAGTTCTGGGTCGTTGGATAATTCACCCCTCCACTTT.

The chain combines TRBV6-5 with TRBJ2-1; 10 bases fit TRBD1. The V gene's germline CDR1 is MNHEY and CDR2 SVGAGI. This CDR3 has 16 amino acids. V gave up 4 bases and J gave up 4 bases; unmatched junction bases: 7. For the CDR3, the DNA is TGTGCCAGCAGTTCCTCAGTGGGACAGGGGTACAATGAGCAGTTCTTC. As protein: CASSSSVGQGYNEQFF.